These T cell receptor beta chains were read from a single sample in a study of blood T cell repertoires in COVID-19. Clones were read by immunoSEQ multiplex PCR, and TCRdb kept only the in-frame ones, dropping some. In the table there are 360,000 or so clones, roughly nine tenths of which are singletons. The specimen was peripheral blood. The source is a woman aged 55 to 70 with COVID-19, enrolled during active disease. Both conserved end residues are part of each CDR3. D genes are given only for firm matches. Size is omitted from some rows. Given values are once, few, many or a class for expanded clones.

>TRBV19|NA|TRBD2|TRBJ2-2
TGTGCCAGTAGTACCGTTGGACTAGCGGGGTCCGGGGAGCTGTTTTTT
CASSTVGLAGSGELFF
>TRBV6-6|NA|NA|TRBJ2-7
TGTGCCAGCAGCCGCGGGTCCTCCTACGAGCAGTACTTC
CASSRGSSYEQYF
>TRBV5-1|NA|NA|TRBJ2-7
TGCGCCAGCAGCTTGGAACTAATCGGGACCTACGAGCAGTACTTC
CASSLELIGTYEQYF
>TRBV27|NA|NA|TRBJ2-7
TGTGCCAGCAGTCAACGGTCCCCCTACGAGCAGTACTTC
CASSQRSPYEQYF
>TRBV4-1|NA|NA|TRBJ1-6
TGCGCCAGCAGCCAAGAAGGGGCCCTGAGCTCCTATAATTCACCCCTCCACTTT
CASSQEGALSSYNSPLHF
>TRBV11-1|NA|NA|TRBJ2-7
TGTGCCAGCAGCTTACATTCGGTAACTCCCTACGAGCAGTACTTC
CASSLHSVTPYEQYF
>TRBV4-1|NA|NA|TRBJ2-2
TGCGCCAGCAGCCCGGACAGGGAGGGCGGGGAGCTGTTTTTT
CASSPDREGGELFF
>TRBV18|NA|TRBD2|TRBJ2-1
TGTGCCAGCTCACCACTGGCTAGCGGGGGCAATGAGCAGTTCTTC
CASSPLASGGNEQFF
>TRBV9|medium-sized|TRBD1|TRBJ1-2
TGTGCCAGCAGCGTCGGACAGGGTGAATATGGCTACACCTTC
CASSVGQGEYGYTF
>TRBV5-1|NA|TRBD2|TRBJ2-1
TGCGCCAGCAGCCCCCCGGGACTAGCGGGGGGGAATGAGCAGTTCTTC
CASSPPGLAGGNEQFF
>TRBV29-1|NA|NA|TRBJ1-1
TGCAGCGTTGAAGACACTCCTCGTAAAGCTTTCTTT
CSVEDTPRKAFF
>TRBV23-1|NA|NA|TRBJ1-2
TGCGCCAGCAGTCGGCTACAGGACCCTTATAACTATGGCTACACCTTC
CASSRLQDPYNYGYTF